The 22 T cell receptor beta chains in this list originate from one sample, sequenced in a study of blood T cell repertoires in COVID-19. Assay used: immunoSEQ multiplex PCR; TCRdb lists only in-frame clones, some missing. The repertoire includes 120,000 to 150,000 clones, roughly 80% of them detected once, and about 5.1% sits in the top ten. Input material: peripheral blood. These receptors all stem from a human donor in a cohort sampled during active COVID-19.

This chain uses TRBV19 with TRBJ2-7; 8 positions match TRBD1. V dropped 6 bases and J dropped 2; count of bases not matched to a gene: 3. CDR3 length: 13 residues. Per germline, CDR1 LNHDA and CDR2 SQIVND (reference sequence). The CDR3 DNA follows: TGTGCCAGTAGAAGGACAGGGACCTACGAGCAGTACTTC. It is translated as CASRRTGTYEQYF.

This sequence joins TRBV2 and TRBJ2-1; the match to TRBD1 covers 10 bases. V lost 8 bases to trimming and J lost 5 bases; unmatched junction nucleotides: 3. The germline CDR1 and CDR2 sequences are SNHLY and FYNNEI. The CDR3 length is 13 residues. As DNA, the CDR3 is TGTGCCAGCCGACAGGGGGCAAACAATGAGCAGTTCTTC. Its protein product is CASRQGANNEQFF.

The CDR3, as DNA: TGTGCCAGCAGCCGTCTGGGAGGGGGAAGTTCACCCCTCCACTTT. Translation gives CASSRLGGGSSPLHF. This sequence joins TRBV7-9 and TRBJ1-6; D perhaps matches TRBD1 (6 bases). Germline-derived CDR1 and CDR2 are SEHNR and FQNEAQ (reference sequence). The CDR3 spans 15 residues. The V end was cut by 5 bases, the J end by 9 bases, with 17 bases between.

This clone was seen once. This chain joins TRBV6-6 and TRBJ2-1; possible D gene TRBD1, 6 bases. The germline V gene has CDR1 MNHNY and CDR2 SVGAGI (reference sequence). The V end lost 6 bases, the J end lost 5 bases, and 11 bases lay between the germline ends. This CDR3 is built from 13 residues. The CDR3 DNA reads TGTGCCAGCAGAACGGGACACAACAATGAGCAGTTCTTC. Translating it yields CASRTGHNNEQFF.

The J gene is TRBJ2-7, the V gene TRBV12-1; the table's D call TRBD2 went unverified against the DNA. TRBV12-1 is annotated as a pseudogene. This CDR3 contains 12 residues. The CDR3 DNA follows: TGTGCCAGCAGCTTTGGGGGGGGTGGGCAGTACGTC. Encoded protein: CASSFGGGGQYV.

The CDR3 loop is CAIEEETGTNTEAFF. The CDR3 DNA sequence: TGTGCCATCGAAGAGGAGACAGGGACGAACACTGAAGCTTTCTTT. This sequence joins TRBV10-3 and TRBJ1-1; 7 positions match TRBD1. CDR1 is ENHRY, CDR2 SYGVKD, per germline. The CDR3 totals 15 residues. V shed 8 bases and J 1 base; nucleotides not matched to a gene: 10.

The chain recombines TRBV11-3 with TRBJ2-7; TRBD1 might be the D (5 bases). Germline loops: CDR1 SGHNT, CDR2 YENEEA. The CDR3 loop spans 12 amino acids. The V gene lost 1 base and the J gene lost 4 bases, with 5 bases spanning the gap. The CDR3 nucleotides are TGTGCCAGCAGCTTAGCAGGGTACGAGCAGTACTTC. It specifies CASSLAGYEQYF.

This clone was picked up a small number of times. The J gene is TRBJ1-2, the V gene TRBV2, with 10 bases that match TRBD1. The CDR3 consists of 16 residues. V lost 5 bases and J lost 8; bases outside the gene matches: 14. Germline CDR1 is SNHLY and CDR2 is FYNNEI. The chain's CDR3 is CASSPTGTGEGGGYTF. CDR3 nucleotides: TGTGCCAGCAGTCCGACCGGGACAGGGGAGGGGGGGGGCTACACCTTC.

The gene calls are TRBV6-5 and TRBJ2-3; 7 bases fit TRBD2. Germline V gene sequence: CDR1 MNHEY, CDR2 SVGAGI. The CDR3 has 14 residues. V trimming: 10 bases; J trimming: 0 bases; junction bases outside the gene matches: 7. CDR3 region: CAIASGSSTDTQYF. DNA of the CDR3: TGTGCCATCGCTAGCGGCTCTAGCACAGATACGCAGTATTTT.

V and J are TRBV19 and TRBJ2-4; TRBD2 matches 8 bases. The V gene's germline CDR1 is LNHDA and CDR2 SQIVND (reference sequence). With V trimmed by 6 bases and J by 5 bases, 9 bases remained unmatched. The CDR3 loop spans 15 amino acids. The CDR3 spells CASRTSGLEENIQYF. For the CDR3, the DNA is TGTGCCAGTAGGACCTCGGGACTAGAGGAAAACATTCAGTACTTC.

The CDR3, as DNA: TGTGCCAGCAGCCCCCAAAAAGCGGTTGGCGGGGGGGGCTCCTACAATGAGCAGTTCTTC. It encodes CASSPQKAVGGGGSYNEQFF. The chain recombines TRBV9 with TRBJ2-1; TRBD2 agrees at 9 bases. This CDR3 spans 20 amino acids. Germline values: CDR1 SGDLS, CDR2 YYNGEE. Trimming cost V 4 bases and J 0 bases; bases outside gene matches: 17.

The chain has TRBV28 and TRBJ1-1; a possible D gene is TRBD1 (6 bases). Germline CDR1 is MDHEN and CDR2 is SYDVKM. The CDR3 sequence is 14 residues long. Trimming took 3 bases from V and 7 from J, leaving 15 bases between them. The CDR3 loop is CASSFSGGWSEAFF. As DNA, the CDR3 is TGTGCCAGCAGTTTCTCGGGGGGCTGGAGTGAAGCTTTCTTT.

The chain uses TRBV27 and TRBJ2-7, with 8 nucleotides matching TRBD1. Germline loops: CDR1 MNHEY, CDR2 SMNVEV (reference sequence). Trimming removed 3 bases from V and 6 bases from J; junction bases left unmatched: 10. CDR3 length equals 15 residues. The CDR3 sequence: CASSFGRTGLPEQYF. The DNA for the CDR3 is TGTGCCAGCAGTTTTGGGAGGACAGGGCTTCCCGAGCAGTACTTC.

This rearrangement joins TRBV11-2 to TRBJ1-1; 11 bases match TRBD1. CDR1 and CDR2 from the germline V gene are SGHAT and FQNNGV. V lost 5 bases to trimming and J lost 7 bases; unmatched junction nucleotides: 15. CDR3 length: 17 residues. CDR3 sequence (DNA): TGTGCCAGCAGCCAGGGATATGGACAGGGGGCATCGGATGAAGCTTTCTTT. It yields the protein CASSQGYGQGASDEAFF.

The V and J genes are TRBV6-6 and TRBJ1-1; D remains unclear. V lost 8 bases, J lost 1 base, and 8 bases lay in between. This CDR3 is built from 12 residues. Germline V gives CDR1 MNHNY, CDR2 SVGAGI (reference sequence). The CDR3 region has the DNA TGTGCCAGCCACATTCCGAACACTGAAGCTTTCTTT. Translating it yields CASHIPNTEAFF.

The chain recombines TRBV7-2 with TRBJ2-1; 9 bases match TRBD2. The CDR3 is made up of 14 amino acids. V shed 8 bases, J shed 7 bases, and the junction held 9 bases outside the gene matches. Germline V CDR1 and CDR2: SGHTA, FQGNSA. The CDR3 spells CASVGGRASNEQFF. CDR3 coding DNA: TGTGCCAGCGTGGGCGGGAGGGCCTCAAATGAGCAGTTCTTC.

This chain connects TRBV2 to TRBJ2-1, with 12 bases identical to TRBD2. CDR1 and CDR2 from the germline V gene are SNHLY and FYNNEI. The junction had 5 bases not matched to a gene; V was cut back by 6 bases and J by 5 bases. The CDR3 is 15 residues long. CDR3 nucleotide sequence: TGTGCCAGCAGGTCAACTAGCGGGAGGCACAATGAGCAGTTCTTC. Protein: CASRSTSGRHNEQFF.

The gene calls are TRBV6-5 and TRBJ1-6; 7 bases fit TRBD1. The junction had 5 bases not matched to a gene; V was cut back by 6 bases and J by 6 bases. The germline V gene encodes CDR1 MNHEY and CDR2 SVGAGI. The CDR3 totals 14 residues. The CDR3 DNA reads as TGTGCCAGCAGAACCGCAGGGGGTAATTCACCCCTCCACTTT. This codes for CASRTAGGNSPLHF.

The chain links TRBV4-1 to TRBJ2-1; D is unclear. CDR1 MGHRA and CDR2 YSYEKL come from the germline V gene. The CDR3 length is 15 residues. V gave up 0 bases and J gave up 5 bases, with 11 bases separating them. CDR3 nucleotides: TGCGCCAGCAGCCAAGAAAGATCGAGGCACAATGAGCAGTTCTTC. This translates into CASSQERSRHNEQFF.

The rearrangement links TRBV12-3 or TRBV12-4 to TRBJ1-6, with a possible D match to TRBD1 (6 bases). Trimming left V 5 bases short and J 8 bases short, with 10 bases between. This CDR3 has 13 amino acids. CDR3 nucleotide sequence: TGTGCCAGCAGTCCTGGACAGTATTCACCCCTCCACTTT. Translated, it gives CASSPGQYSPLHF.

This sequence joins TRBV29-1 and TRBJ2-1, with 10 bases identical to TRBD2. The trim removed 4 bases at V and 9 bases at J, leaving 9 bases unmatched. CDR1 is SQVTM, CDR2 ANQGSEA, per germline. This CDR3 is 14 amino acids long. Here the CDR3 DNA reads TGCAGCGTTGGGGCTAGCGGGAGTGGAGGTGAGCAGTTCTTC. The encoded protein is CSVGASGSGGEQFF.

CDR3 in amino acids: CASSLAMEQETQYF. CDR3 in DNA: TGTGCCAGCAGCTTGGCTATGGAGCAAGAGACCCAGTACTTC. V usage is TRBV5-6 and J usage is TRBJ2-5; no clear D gene. The length of the CDR3 is 14 residues. Trimming left V 0 bases short and J 2 bases short, with 8 bases between. Per the germline V gene, CDR1 is SGHDT and CDR2 is YYEEEE.